Sequencing of this T cell receptor beta chain was carried out in a study of cytomegalovirus exposure and HLA in healthy donors. The wider study: A subsequent analysis stated that the 100 to 150 validation repertoires were run on the same platform as the roughly 710 first-cohort repertoires.

CDR3 length: 15 residues. V lost 1 base, J lost 1 base, and 10 bases lay in between. Germline V gene lookup returns CDR1 MNHNS and CDR2 SASEGT. Repertoires were generated with immunoSEQ multiplex PCR, while TCRdb's copy carries only in-frame clones and drops some. The data hold approximately 98,000 clones, with approximately 94% observed a single time. The source is a woman aged 18 to 35 in good health and CMV-seronegative. The specimen sequenced was PBMCs. The chain has TRBV6-1 and TRBJ1-1, with D perhaps matching TRBD1 (5 bases). The CDR3 loop is CASSEGGRRNTEAFF. In DNA form, the CDR3 reads TGTGCCAGCAGTGAAGGGGGGAGGAGGAACACTGAAGCTTTCTTT.